The clone carrying this TCR beta chain has more than one count but fewer than ten. Its antigen is currently unknown. This record comes from a study of beta chain features in type 1 diabetes. Reverse transcription of all isolated RNA meant that expressed TCRB transcripts were sequenced. TCRdb's copy holds only in-frame clones and misses some; the assay was immunoSEQ multiplex PCR. The data hold about 650,000 clones, with approximately 13% observed a single time. Study-level points and caveats: Shorter TCRB CDR3s, moderately but significantly so, were found in Type 1 diabetes patients in all four CD4+ subsets. The study found that naive, central memory and Treg TCRB repertoires appeared more similar in patients than in healthy donors.

This clonotype was sampled from a man in his thirties or forties with type 1 diabetes. The sample consisted of naive CD4+ T cells from blood.

CDR3 protein: CASSQMSGYGYTF. The CDR3 nucleotides read TGTGCCAGCAGCCAAATGTCGGGCTATGGCTACACCTTC. The V and J genes are TRBV9 and TRBJ1-2; D remains unclear. Trimming shortened V by 4 bases and J by 4 bases, and 11 bases separated the two germline ends. CDR1 and CDR2 (germline): SGDLS, YYNGEE. The CDR3 is 13 residues long.